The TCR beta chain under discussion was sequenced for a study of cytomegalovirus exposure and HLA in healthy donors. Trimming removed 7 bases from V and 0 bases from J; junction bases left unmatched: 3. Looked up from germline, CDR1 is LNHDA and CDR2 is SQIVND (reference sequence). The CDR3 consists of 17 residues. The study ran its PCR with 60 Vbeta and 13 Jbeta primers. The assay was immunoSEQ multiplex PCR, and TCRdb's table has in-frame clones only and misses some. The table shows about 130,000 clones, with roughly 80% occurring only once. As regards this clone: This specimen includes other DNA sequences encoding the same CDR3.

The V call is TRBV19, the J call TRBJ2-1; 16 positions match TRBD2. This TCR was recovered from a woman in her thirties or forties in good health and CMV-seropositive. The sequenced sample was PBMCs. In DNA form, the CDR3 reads TGTGCCAGTACCGGGACTAGCGGGAGGGCCTCCTACAATGAGCAGTTCTTC. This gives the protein CASTGTSGRASYNEQFF. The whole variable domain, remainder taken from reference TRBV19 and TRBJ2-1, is DGGITQSPKYLFRKEGQNVTLSCEQNLNHDAMYWYRQDPGQGLRLIYYSQIVNDFQKGDIAEGYSVSREKKESFPLTVTSAQKNPTAFYLCASTGTSGRASYNEQFFGPGTRLTVL.